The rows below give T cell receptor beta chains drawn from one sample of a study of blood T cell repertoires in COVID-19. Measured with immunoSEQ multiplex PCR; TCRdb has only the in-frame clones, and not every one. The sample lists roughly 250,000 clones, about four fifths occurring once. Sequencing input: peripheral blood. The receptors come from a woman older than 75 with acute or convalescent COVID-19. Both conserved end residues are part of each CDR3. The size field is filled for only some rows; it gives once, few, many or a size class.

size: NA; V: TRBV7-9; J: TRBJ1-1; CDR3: CASSLQGMNTEAFF
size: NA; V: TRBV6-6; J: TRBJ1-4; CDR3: CASSLQGLEKLFF
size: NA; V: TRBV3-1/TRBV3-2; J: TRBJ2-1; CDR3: CASSPGQLSSYNEQFF
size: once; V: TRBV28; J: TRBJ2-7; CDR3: CASSSLGLAGGFTYEQYF
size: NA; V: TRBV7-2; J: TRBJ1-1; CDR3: CASSSAGGGPPISEAFF
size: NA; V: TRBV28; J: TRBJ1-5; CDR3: CASSPGTGDQPQHF
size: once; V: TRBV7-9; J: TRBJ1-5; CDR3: CASIQGAQHF
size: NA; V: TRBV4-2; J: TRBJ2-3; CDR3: CASSQDQNPTSGSSTDTQYF
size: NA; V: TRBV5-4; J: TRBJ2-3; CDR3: CASSPPVGGGAEDTQYF
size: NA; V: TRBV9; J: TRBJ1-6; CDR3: CASSPGGVENSPLHF
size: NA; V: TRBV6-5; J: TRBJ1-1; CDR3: CASSTPGQGLTEAFF
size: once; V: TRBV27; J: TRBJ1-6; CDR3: CASSLHPDRYNSPLHF
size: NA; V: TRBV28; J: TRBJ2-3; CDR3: CASTLGSGGDTQYF
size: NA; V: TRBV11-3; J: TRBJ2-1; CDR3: CASSQGWSAGEQFF
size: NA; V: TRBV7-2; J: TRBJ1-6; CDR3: CASSLQGWNSPLHF
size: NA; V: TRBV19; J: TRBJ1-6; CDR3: CASRVGDSPLHF
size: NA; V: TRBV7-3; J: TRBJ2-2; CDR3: CASSPTLLGELFF
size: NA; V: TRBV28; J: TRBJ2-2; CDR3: CASMTPGQGDTGELFF
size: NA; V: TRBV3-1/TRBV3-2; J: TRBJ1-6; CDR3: CASSRGQGAGSPLHF
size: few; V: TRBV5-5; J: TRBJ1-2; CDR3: CASSLVVQDSYGYTF
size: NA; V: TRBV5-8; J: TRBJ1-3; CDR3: CASTSPRGSTIYF
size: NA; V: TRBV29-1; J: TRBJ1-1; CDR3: CSVEGGGGTEAFF
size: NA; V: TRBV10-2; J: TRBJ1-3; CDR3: CASSEPGTVGNTIYF
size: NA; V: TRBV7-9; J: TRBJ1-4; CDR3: CASSFTGWTNEKLFF
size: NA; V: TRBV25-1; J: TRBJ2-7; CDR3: CASSARTGTYEQYF
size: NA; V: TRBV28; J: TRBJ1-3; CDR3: CASGRGEKGNTIYF
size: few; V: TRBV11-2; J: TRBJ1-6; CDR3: CASSYLSTGSPLHF
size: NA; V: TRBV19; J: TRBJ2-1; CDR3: CASSIAAGGAYTGLNEQFF
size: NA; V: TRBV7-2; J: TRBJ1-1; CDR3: CASSLWADKTTEAFF
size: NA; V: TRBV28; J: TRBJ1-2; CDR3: CASTPRVNYGYTF
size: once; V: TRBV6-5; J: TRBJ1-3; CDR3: CASSYRDRGLGNTIYF
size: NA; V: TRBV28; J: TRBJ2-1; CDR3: CASSSGVPHALQFF
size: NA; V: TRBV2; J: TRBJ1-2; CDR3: CASSEWQGAFGYTF